Detailed here is one T cell receptor (beta chain). This record comes from a study of blood T cell repertoires in COVID-19. In the study overall: Both acute and convalescent COVID-19 samples were obtained from the United States, Italy and Spain. T cells, B-cell-depleted T cells, or PBMCs provided the cDNA or gDNA that served as material.

Original analysis: Estimation of nucleated cell counts relied on the amplification of reference gene primers. Measured with immunoSEQ multiplex PCR; TCRdb has only the in-frame clones, and not every one. That table is the source of V, J and clone size, and D and trimming were worked out from the DNA. The repertoire has around 60,000 clones, 90% of them found once; the top ten carry about 13%. Looked up from germline, CDR1 is ENHRY and CDR2 is SYGVKD. The ends lost 6 bases at V and 1 base at J; junction bases unmatched: 4. The length of the CDR3 is 14 residues. This receptor was identified in a man aged 55 to 70 with active COVID-19. Sequenced material: peripheral blood. V is TRBV10-3 and J is TRBJ1-1; 8 nucleotides align to TRBD1. The CDR3 spells CAISSDRGNTEAFF. CDR3 bases: TGTGCCATCAGCAGTGACAGGGGGAACACTGAAGCTTTCTTT.